This TCR beta chain was retrieved from a study of tumor-infiltrating lymphocytes in primary liver carcinoma. Study-wide context: Tumor staging was T1-T3 N0M0; sizes spanned 4.2 to 10 cm across. Productive TCRbeta reads per sample were roughly 3.5 to 7.13 million, not differing by tissue.

This clonotype was counted ten times or more. The CDR3 ends on some other residue instead of the conserved phenylalanine or tryptophan, so this is likely a read error. Co-extraction of RNA and DNA was performed on about 20-32 mg of unsorted bulk tissue. The investigators made TCR beta cDNA from 500 ng total RNA, using a constant-region primer. Three nested multiplex PCR rounds, a slightly modified ARM-PCR method, built the TCR beta libraries. It was with TRBV1-TRBV30 forward primers and a C-beta reverse primer that the first two PCR rounds were run, at roughly 10 cycles each. MiXCR was run by TCRdb on the multiplex PCR reads, yielding one entry per CDR3 protein. The sample shows more than 30,000 distinct CDR3 sequences, 76% of them seen only once. Germline CDR1 reads SGHAT; CDR2 reads FQDESV (reference sequence). Trimming took off 6 bases at V and 3 bases at J, with 11 bases between the two ends. The CDR3 runs 14 residues.

This chain uses TRBV11-1 with TRBJ2-2; no definite D call. This clonotype was sampled from a man aged 35-49 years with primary liver carcinoma and hepatitis B virus infection. The sequencing input was liver tumor tissue from sampling region 5. This sample's subset: tumor region T5, tumor centre. The CDR3 sequence is CASRPSLDTGELFL. The CDR3 region has the DNA TGTGCCAGCAGACCGAGCCTTGACACCGGGGAGCTGTTTTTA.